Included here is one TCR beta chain sequence, with context. The antigen is unknown. This CDR3 is 16 amino acids long. The germline V gene has CDR1 MDHEN and CDR2 SYDVKM. The ends lost 5 bases at V and 4 bases at J; junction bases unmatched: 11. Measured with immunoSEQ multiplex PCR; TCRdb has only the in-frame clones, and not every one. The sample yields about 20,000 clones, more than 65% seen once. This record belongs to a study of STAT5B mutations in CD4+ large granular lymphocyte leukemia. General study points: Without putative leukemic clones, patient CD4-sorted repertoires remained more clonal than healthy CD4+ repertoires. Compared with healthy controls (2/35), patient top clones favored TRBV06 (8/27). Roughly 27% of private leukemic clonotypes occurred rarely in other patients' non-leukemic repertoires.

The sequencing input was CD4+ T cells from blood buffy coats. The TCR sequence derives from a human donor in good health. The gene calls are TRBV28 and TRBJ2-7; 10 bases are a match to TRBD1. The CDR3 region has the DNA TGTGCCAGCAGTGAACCGGGACAGGGGATGCGTTACGAGCAGTACTTC. This translates into CASSEPGQGMRYEQYF. The full variable domain, rest sourced from reference TRBV28 and TRBJ2-7, is DVKVTQSSRYLVKRTGEKVFLECVQDMDHENMFWYRQDPGLGLRLIYFSYDVKMKEKGDIPEGYSVSREKKERFSLILESASTNQTSMYLCASSEPGQGMRYEQYFGPGTRLTVT.